These 31 T cell receptor beta chains were sequenced from one sample in a study of shared clonotypes between healthy human individuals. The repertoire was sequenced with immunoSEQ multiplex PCR; TCRdb's copy has only in-frame clones and lacks some. Of roughly 400,000 clones in the sample, just over 95% are singletons; the top ten hold more than 0.3%. What was sequenced was memory CD8+ T cells sorted from blood. Subset described: CD45RO+ cells pooled with CCR7-negative TemRA cells. These receptor sequences come from a man under 40 in good health.

The J gene is TRBJ2-3, the V gene TRBV5-1; D gene uncertain. This CDR3 has 14 amino acids. The germline V and J ends were trimmed by 0 bases and 6 bases, with 11 bases remaining between them. Germline V lookup: CDR1 SGHRS, CDR2 YFSETQ. The CDR3 DNA follows: TGCGCCAGCAGCTTGGGACTGTCGGCGGATACGCAGTATTTT. This gives the protein CASSLGLSADTQYF.

This clone appeared a single time. This chain links TRBV28 with TRBJ1-5; D unresolved. The CDR3 is 16 residues long. Looked up from germline, CDR1 is MDHEN and CDR2 is SYDVKM. The V end was cut by 5 bases, the J end by 1 base, with 15 bases between. The CDR3 region is CASSLRTTLSNQPQHF. The CDR3 coding sequence is TGTGCCAGCAGTCTCAGGACGACCCTGAGCAATCAGCCCCAGCATTTT.

The rearrangement uses TRBV15 and TRBJ2-1; 10 positions match TRBD2. The ends lost 1 base at V and 0 bases at J; junction bases unmatched: 6. Germline CDR1 and CDR2: LNHNV and YYDKDF (reference sequence). The CDR3 runs 18 residues. CDR3 in DNA: TGTGCCACCAGCAGAGCAGCGGCTAGCGGGAGCTCCTACAATGAGCAGTTCTTC. Protein sequence: CATSRAAASGSSYNEQFF.

V is TRBV10-3 and J is TRBJ1-2; D remains ambiguous. The CDR3 has 14 residues. Germline CDR1 ENHRY, CDR2 SYGVKD. The ends were cut back, 3 bases at V and 3 bases at J, with 11 bases in the middle. The CDR3 DNA follows: TGTGCCATCAGTGATGGCACAGCCTACTATGGCTACACCTTC. Encoded protein: CAISDGTAYYGYTF.

The V call is TRBV4-2, the J call TRBJ2-2; 9 bases are a match to TRBD2. The germline CDR1 and CDR2 sequences are LGHNA and YNFKEQ. The CDR3 is made up of 16 amino acids. V lost 2 bases to trimming and J lost 5 bases; unmatched junction nucleotides: 6. CDR3 sequence (DNA): TGTGCCAGCAGCCAAATAGCGGGAGAGAGGACCGGGGAGCTGTTTTTT. Encoded protein: CASSQIAGERTGELFF.

The chain couples TRBV4-1 to TRBJ2-7; 9 bases agree with TRBD1. The trim removed 2 bases at V and 1 base at J, leaving 3 bases unmatched. This CDR3 has 15 residues. Germline V lookup: CDR1 MGHRA, CDR2 YSYEKL. Here the CDR3 reads CASSQPGQGSYEQYF. The DNA of the CDR3 is TGCGCCAGCAGCCAACCGGGACAGGGTTCCTACGAGCAGTACTTC.

The J gene is TRBJ2-5, the V gene TRBV20-1; D is possibly TRBD2 (6 bases). This CDR3 is built from 11 residues. In germline, CDR1 is DFQATT, CDR2 SNEGSKA (reference sequence). In DNA, the CDR3 is TGCATGTGTAAGGGGCGGGGGACCCAGTACTTC. This sequence encodes CMCKGRGTQYF.

Here the CDR3 reads CASSLTGLNEQFF. CDR3 DNA sequence: TGTGCCAGCAGCTTGACAGGACTTAATGAGCAGTTCTTC. This chain uses TRBV7-2 with TRBJ2-1; tentatively, D is TRBD1 (6 bases). Trimming took off 3 bases at V and 7 bases at J, with 10 bases between the two ends. The germline V gene has CDR1 SGHTA and CDR2 FQGNSA. The CDR3 contains 13 residues.

The chain links TRBV10-1 to TRBJ2-5, with no clear D. The CDR3 covers 13 residues. CDR1 and CDR2 from the germline V gene are WNHNN and SYGVQD (reference sequence). V was trimmed by 3 bases and J by 2 bases, leaving 7 bases between them. CDR3 DNA sequence: TGCGCCAGCAGTGACCTAGATCAAGAGACCCAGTACTTC. Amino acids: CASSDLDQETQYF.

This clone was observed a single time. The chain carries TRBV2 and TRBJ1-2; possible D gene TRBD1, 5 bases. V lost 2 bases, J lost 3 bases, and 13 bases lay in between. The germline V gene encodes CDR1 SNHLY and CDR2 FYNNEI. The CDR3 contains 15 residues. Here the CDR3 reads CASSEIGGSDYGYTF. DNA of the CDR3: TGTGCCAGCAGTGAAATCGGGGGGAGTGACTATGGCTACACCTTC.

The chain is built from TRBV18 and TRBJ2-7, with D possibly TRBD1 on 6 matching bases. The CDR3 contains 15 residues. V lost 2 bases to trimming and J lost 0 bases, with 11 bases between them. In germline, CDR1 is KGHSH, CDR2 LQKENI. The CDR3 DNA reads as TGTGCCAGCTCACCAGGCAGGGGACCCTCCTACGAGCAGTACTTC. As protein: CASSPGRGPSYEQYF.

This chain uses TRBV30 with TRBJ2-2; D possibly corresponds to TRBD1 (6 bases). The V end was cut by 2 bases, the J end by 4 bases, with 14 bases between. In germline, CDR1 is GTSNPN, CDR2 SVGIG (reference sequence). CDR3 length equals 15 residues. The CDR3 nucleotides are TGTGCCTGGAGTCGTAAGACAGGCCTCACCGGGGAGCTGTTTTTT. Protein product: CAWSRKTGLTGELFF.

Notes on this clone: This CDR3 is also generated by other DNA sequences in the sample. J is TRBJ2-7 and V is TRBV10-3; D gene ambiguous. Germline V gene lookup returns CDR1 ENHRY and CDR2 SYGVKD. V lost 4 bases to trimming and J lost 1 base, with 2 bases between them. The CDR3 is 11 amino acids. The CDR3 sequence: CAISGSYEQYF. For the CDR3, the DNA is TGTGCCATCAGTGGGTCCTACGAGCAGTACTTC.

V and J are TRBV5-1 and TRBJ2-7; no firm D call. Germline V CDR1 and CDR2: SGHRS, YFSETQ. The germline V and J ends were trimmed by 1 base and 7 bases, with 9 bases remaining between them. The CDR3 has 12 residues. The CDR3 region has the DNA TGCGCCAGCAGCTTGAATCCCATAGAGCAGTACTTC. The encoded protein is CASSLNPIEQYF.

The chain combines TRBV7-3 with TRBJ2-1; D ambiguous. V gave up 0 bases and J gave up 9 bases, with 12 bases separating them. The germline V gene encodes CDR1 SGHTA and CDR2 FQGTGA. CDR3 length: 14 residues. This CDR3 is CASSLTSSSSEQFF. CDR3 bases: TGTGCCAGCAGCTTAACGAGTAGTTCGAGTGAGCAGTTCTTC. Together with reference TRBV7-3 and TRBJ2-1, the CDR3 gives the full variable domain: GAGVSQTPSNKVTEKGKYVELRCDPISGHTALYWYRQSLGQGPEFLIYFQGTGAADDSGLPNDRFFAVRPEGSVSTLKIQRTERGDSAVYLCASSLTSSSSEQFFGPGTRLTVL.

This chain uses TRBV10-3 with TRBJ2-2; possible D gene TRBD1, 6 bases. Germline V CDR1 and CDR2: ENHRY, SYGVKD. V was shortened by 4 bases and J by 0 bases, with 12 bases between the two germline ends. This CDR3 contains 16 residues. The CDR3 DNA reads TGTGCCATCAGTGGAACCGGGACACCGAACACCGGGGAGCTGTTTTTT. It translates to CAISGTGTPNTGELFF.

DNA of the CDR3: TGTGCCAGTAGTACGACAGGGAACGGCTACGAGCAGTACTTC. It is translated as CASSTTGNGYEQYF. This sequence joins TRBV19 and TRBJ2-7; 7 bases are a match to TRBD1. Germline lookup yields CDR1 LNHDA and CDR2 SQIVND (reference sequence). The CDR3 loop spans 14 amino acids. Germline trimming cut 4 bases from V and 3 bases from J; bases unmatched to any gene: 6.

This rearrangement joins TRBV28 to TRBJ2-2; D is ambiguous. The CDR3 has 11 amino acids. Germline V gene sequence: CDR1 MDHEN, CDR2 SYDVKM. V was shortened by 8 bases and J by 3 bases, with 4 bases between the two germline ends. The CDR3: CASDYTGELFF. DNA of the CDR3: TGTGCCAGCGATTACACCGGGGAGCTGTTTTTT.

The gene calls are TRBV6-5 and TRBJ1-3, with D perhaps TRBD1 (5 bases). CDR1 is MNHEY and CDR2 is SVGAGI in the germline V gene. Trimming removed 5 bases at V and 3 bases at J, with 14 bases between. This CDR3 comprises 15 residues. Here the CDR3 DNA reads TGTGCCAGCAGTGTAGGGACTCAACTTGGAAACACCATATATTTT. Protein sequence: CASSVGTQLGNTIYF.

This chain joins TRBV5-6 and TRBJ2-2, with 7 bases fitting TRBD1. The CDR3 spans 15 residues. Trimming at V came to 4 bases and at J to 0 bases, leaving 3 bases not matched to a gene. CDR1 and CDR2 (germline): SGHDT, YYEEEE. The CDR3 is CASSPTGSNTGELFF. In DNA form, the CDR3 reads TGTGCCAGCAGCCCGACAGGGTCGAACACCGGGGAGCTGTTTTTT.

The chain combines TRBV28 with TRBJ2-7; TRBD2 matches 8 bases. This CDR3 is 15 amino acids long. With 7 bases clipped from V and 0 bases from J, the junction kept 8 bases outside the gene matches. Looked up from germline, CDR1 is MDHEN and CDR2 is SYDVKM. CDR3 DNA: TGTGCCAGCACTACTAGCGGTTCCTACTCCTACGAGCAGTACTTC. Its protein product is CASTTSGSYSYEQYF.

Worth noting for this clone: The junction differs from germline at one of its ends, possibly a read error. The chain recombines TRBV29-1 with TRBJ1-1, with no clear D. Germline V gene sequence: CDR1 SQVTM, CDR2 ANQGSEA. CDR3 length: 12 residues. The chain's CDR3 is CRVGVGNTEAFF. The DNA for the CDR3 is TGCAGGGTTGGGGTGGGGAACACTGAAGCTTTCTTT.

The J gene is TRBJ2-1, the V gene TRBV9; 8 positions agree with TRBD2. Germline-derived CDR1 and CDR2 are SGDLS and YYNGEE. This CDR3 is built from 17 residues. V dropped 0 bases and J dropped 4; count of bases not matched to a gene: 9. The CDR3 protein is CASSVDLTGGQYNEQFF. As DNA, the CDR3 is TGTGCCAGCAGCGTAGACTTGACGGGAGGGCAGTACAATGAGCAGTTCTTC. Together with reference TRBV9 and TRBJ2-1, the CDR3 gives the full variable domain: DSGVTQTPKHLITATGQRVTLRCSPRSGDLSVYWYQQSLDQGLQFLIQYYNGEERAKGNILERFSAQQFPDLHSELNLSSLELGDSALYFCASSVDLTGGQYNEQFFGPGTRLTVL.

V usage is TRBV15 and J usage is TRBJ2-5; 7 nucleotides match TRBD1. The germline V gene has CDR1 LNHNV and CDR2 YYDKDF (reference sequence). J gave up 1 base and V 8 bases, and 7 bases lay outside the gene matches. The CDR3 extends over 14 amino acids. The CDR3 region has the DNA TGTGCCACCGCCTCAGGGGGAGCCCAAGAGACCCAGTACTTC. As protein: CATASGGAQETQYF.

The chain has TRBV6-5 and TRBJ2-1; TRBD2 matches 10 bases. Unmatched junction bases numbered 7, after V lost 5 bases and J lost 6 bases. The V gene's germline CDR1 is MNHEY and CDR2 SVGAGI. This CDR3 spans 15 amino acids. For the CDR3, the DNA is TGTGCCAGCAGTACGCAGCGGGAGGGCATCAATGAGCAGTTCTTC. Its translation is CASSTQREGINEQFF.

CDR3: CASSQGTGYEQYF. In nucleotides, the CDR3 is TGTGCCAGCTCACAAGGGACAGGGTACGAGCAGTACTTC. The chain links TRBV18 to TRBJ2-7; 9 bases are a match to TRBD1. This CDR3 is 13 amino acids long. V gave up 4 bases and J gave up 4 bases; unmatched junction bases: 2. Germline V CDR1 and CDR2: KGHSH, LQKENI.

The V gene is TRBV10-2, the J gene TRBJ1-5; TRBD1 is a possible D gene (5 bases). The germline V gene has CDR1 WSHSY and CDR2 SAAADI. This CDR3 comprises 15 residues. Trimming pared 11 bases from V and 4 bases from J, leaving 21 bases between. In DNA form, the CDR3 reads TGCGCCCCCAAAAACAGGTCCCACGCAAATCAGCCCCAGCATTTT. It yields the protein CAPKNRSHANQPQHF.

The chain joins TRBV27 to TRBJ2-1, with 7 bases that match TRBD2. Germline trimming cut 6 bases from V and 0 bases from J; bases unmatched to any gene: 11. Per germline, CDR1 MNHEY and CDR2 SMNVEV (reference sequence). CDR3 length: 17 residues. The CDR3 nucleotides read TGTGCCAGCAGCCGGCGGACTAGGTCAAGCTCCTACAATGAGCAGTTCTTC. Residues: CASSRRTRSSSYNEQFF.

As for this clone: Other nucleotide sequences from this sample produce the same CDR3. The genes are TRBV30 and TRBJ1-1, with 9 bases lining up with TRBD1. CDR3 length: 13 residues. V shed 6 bases, J shed 5 bases, and the junction held 7 bases outside the gene matches. From germline, CDR1 is GTSNPN and CDR2 SVGIG (reference sequence). The CDR3 loop reads CACTGGGGTEAFF. The CDR3 DNA reads TGTGCCTGCACAGGGGGCGGAGGGACTGAAGCTTTCTTT.

The CDR3 reads CAARESNQPQHF. The DNA for the CDR3 is TGTGCCGCCAGGGAAAGCAATCAGCCCCAGCATTTT. The chain combines TRBV28 with TRBJ1-5, with D possibly being TRBD1 (5 bases). The V end lost 11 bases, the J end lost 1 base, and 9 bases lay between the germline ends. This CDR3 is 12 amino acids long. Germline assignment: CDR1 MDHEN and CDR2 SYDVKM.

The gene calls are TRBV5-3 and TRBJ2-1, with 10 bases identical to TRBD1. TRBV5-3 is designated an ORF whose function remains uncertain. The CDR3 totals 15 residues. Germline trimming cut 6 bases from V and 5 bases from J; bases unmatched to any gene: 8. CDR3 residues: CARNLRTGGNNEQFF. For the CDR3, the DNA is TGTGCCAGAAACCTCCGGACAGGGGGGAACAATGAGCAGTTCTTC.